These 6 T cell receptor beta chains were sequenced from one sample in a study of shared clonotypes between healthy human individuals. Data came from immunoSEQ multiplex PCR; TCRdb stores just in-frame clones and leaves some out. Of 2 million to 2.5 million clones in the sample, 93% were seen once. Sample: naive CD4+ T cells from PBMCs. Subset here: CD45RA+ positively selected. Source of these receptors: a man aged 18-30 years in good health. Some clones in this sample may be carry-over from other donors' samples.

The V and J genes are TRBV18 and TRBJ2-7, with 11 positions matching TRBD1. This CDR3 region has 15 residues. V lost 3 bases and J lost 4; bases outside the gene matches: 5. In germline, CDR1 is KGHSH, CDR2 LQKENI. CDR3 loop: CASSPDRGRVYEQYF. The DNA for the CDR3 is TGTGCCAGCTCACCGGACAGGGGGCGGGTATACGAGCAGTACTTC.

The table lists this clone with a few counts. The CDR3 nucleotides are TGTGCCAGCAGTAAAGAGATCGGCGCTGAAGCTTTCTTT. Protein sequence: CASSKEIGAEAFF. V is TRBV2 and J is TRBJ1-1, with D unresolved. Germline V gives CDR1 SNHLY, CDR2 FYNNEI. Deletions cut 5 bases from V and 6 bases from J, with 13 bases between. This CDR3 comprises 13 residues.

This clone was recorded a few times. Other nucleotide sequences from this sample produce the same CDR3. The CDR3 sequence: CASSQGLRLNTEAFF. As DNA, the CDR3 is TGCGCCAGCAGCCAAGGGCTTAGATTGAACACTGAAGCTTTCTTT. This rearrangement joins TRBV4-3 to TRBJ1-1; D gene ambiguous. Germline assignment: CDR1 LGHNA and CDR2 YSLEER. The CDR3 totals 15 residues. Trimming pared 1 base from V and 0 bases from J, leaving 9 bases between.

The chain couples TRBV7-9 to TRBJ2-3, with D possibly being TRBD1 (6 bases). Germline CDR1 reads SEHNR; CDR2 reads FQNEAQ (reference sequence). The CDR3 is 14 residues long. Trimming took 4 bases from V and 3 from J, leaving 11 bases between them. The CDR3 loop is CASSSTGTTDTQYF. In DNA form, the CDR3 reads TGTGCCAGCAGCTCTACCGGGACAACAGATACGCAGTATTTT.

In this sample, this clone turned up once. This chain links TRBV4-1 with TRBJ1-4; possible D gene TRBD1, 6 bases. Germline V gene sequence: CDR1 MGHRA, CDR2 YSYEKL. The V gene lost 0 bases and the J gene lost 8 bases, with 16 bases spanning the gap. This CDR3 is 16 amino acids long. The CDR3 DNA sequence: TGCGCCAGCAGCCAAGATCGGGGTCCTGGGGGCGAAAAACTGTTTTTT. Amino acid sequence: CASSQDRGPGGEKLFF.

The chain is built from TRBV27 and TRBJ1-4; D unclear. The CDR3 runs to 15 residues. Germline V gene lookup returns CDR1 MNHEY and CDR2 SMNVEV (reference sequence). V was cut by 5 bases and J by 0 bases, with 10 bases left in between. CDR3 sequence reads: CASSTQVATNEKLFF. The CDR3 region has the DNA TGTGCCAGCAGTACTCAAGTAGCAACTAATGAAAAACTGTTTTTT.